A selection of T cell receptor beta chains follows, all from one sample in a study of cytomegalovirus exposure and HLA in healthy donors. Clones were sequenced by immunoSEQ multiplex PCR, and TCRdb holds only the in-frame ones, with some missing. The data show approximately 150,000 clones, around 79% seen once. Sequencing input: PBMCs. The receptors stem from a male donor in good health and CMV-seronegative. Both conserved end residues are trimmed from each CDR3. Clone size is not always given. Where it is, it says once, few, many or a class for expanded clones.

TRBJ1-1,TRBV7-9,once,ASSFSTGVHTEAF
TRBJ2-4,TRBV19,.,ASSAGTALAKNIQY
TRBJ1-5,TRBV6-1,.,ASNPTGSNQPQH
TRBJ1-3,TRBV19,.,ASSMTVGNTIY
TRBJ1-4,TRBV7-9,.,ASSLGGMGEKLF
TRBJ2-3,TRBV5-4,few,ASSWDSYADTQY
TRBJ2-4,TRBV2,.,ASSEPGTGGTIAKNIQY
TRBJ1-1,TRBV6-6,once,ASSSQGGLNTEAF
TRBJ2-1,TRBV7-2,.,ASSLGTTGGEQF
TRBJ2-1,TRBV25-1,.,ASSAGQGLNEQF
TRBJ1-1,TRBV18,few,ASSPLGPEAF
TRBJ1-2,TRBV10-3,.,AISGYRGREGYGYT
TRBJ2-3,TRBV19,.,ASSGTSGGAGSSTDTQY
TRBJ2-6,TRBV7-2,.,ASSLHTRGVPGANVLT
TRBJ1-3,TRBV19,.,ASMPGVAGNTIY
TRBJ2-3,TRBV7-5,once,ARSLTRRSADTQY
TRBJ1-2,TRBV2,.,ASSLKSRTVYGYT
TRBJ2-3,TRBV5-4,once,ASSLVPLTDTQY
TRBJ1-4,TRBV7-9,.,ASMRQGQLNEKLF
TRBJ2-2,TRBV7-2,few,ASSLQGANTGELF
TRBJ1-3,TRBV6-1,.,ASSVVDRGFGSGNTIY
TRBJ1-1,TRBV5-1,.,ASSLEAALRNTEAF
TRBJ1-4,TRBV11-2,.,ASSLTGGLEKLF
TRBJ2-1,TRBV4-1,.,ASSQDLGGEGLREQF
TRBJ1-1,TRBV7-6,.,ASSTGTGGKNTEAF
TRBJ2-7,TRBV14,.,ASSLGQGVHEQY
TRBJ1-2,TRBV9,.,ASSVRQGSYGYT
TRBJ2-3,TRBV6-1,.,ASRLATTDTQY
TRBJ2-3,TRBV29-1,.,SVPPTRTDTQY